The clone carrying this T cell receptor (beta chain) was detected many times. TCRdb analysed the 5' RACE reads with MiXCR anew, one entry per CDR3 protein. Found here are about 30,000 distinct CDR3 sequences, about 3.9% of them singletons; the top ten hold over 8%. This CDR3 contains 16 residues. Germline V gene data show CDR1 as LGHNA and CDR2 as YNFKEQ. V dropped 0 bases and J dropped 3 bases, with 12 bases sitting between them. The record originates from a study of early T cells in non-severe SARS-CoV-2 infection. This TCR derives from an adult who was a healthcare worker with PCR-confirmed SARS-CoV-2 infection or an uninfected control (not recorded which). The genes are TRBV4-2 and TRBJ1-5, with no clear D. Sequencing was carried out using whole blood. The CDR3 DNA reads as TGTGCCAGCAGCCAAGATTACAAGCGGGCCAATCAGCCCCAGCATTTT. Protein sequence: CASSQDYKRANQPQHF.